This T cell receptor (beta chain) was captured by sequencing in a study of blood T cell repertoires in COVID-19. At the level of the study: PBMCs, B-cell-depleted T cells, or T cells were the source of the cDNA or gDNA that made up the material.

Generated by immunoSEQ multiplex PCR, the TCRdb table keeps only in-frame clones and is missing some. The repertoire includes around 100,000 clones, over 75% of them detected once, and less than 8.5% sits in the top ten. The CDR3 spans 14 residues. Germline V gene data show CDR1 as SGHRS and CDR2 as YFSETQ. V gave up 2 bases and J gave up 0 bases, with 8 bases separating them. The chain joins TRBV5-1 to TRBJ1-1; D remains unclear. The sequencing sample was made of peripheral blood. The receptor comes from a man aged 30-40 years in a cohort sampled during active COVID-19. CDR3 in amino acids: CASSLALMNTEAFF. The CDR3 bases are TGCGCCAGCAGCTTAGCACTTATGAACACTGAAGCTTTCTTT.